Sequencing of this T cell receptor (beta chain) was carried out in a study of blood T cells in healthy people across ages. In germline, CDR1 is MNHNS, CDR2 SASEGT. CDR3 length equals 16 residues. V was cut by 0 bases and J by 8 bases, with 16 bases left in between. Next came a second PCR, run for about 6 to 12 cycles, which used a sample-barcoded 5' primer along with a J-beta primer mix. TCRdb reanalysed the 5' RACE reads using MiXCR and keeps one entry per CDR3 protein. The sample holds roughly 720,000 distinct CDR3 sequences, 53% seen once. This TCR was recovered from a man older than 75 in good health. The rearrangement links TRBV6-1 to TRBJ1-4; D call uncertain. The sample taken for sequencing was blood. CDR3 region: CASSEALPGWREKLFF. The CDR3 region has the DNA TGTGCCAGCAGTGAAGCGCTTCCGGGGTGGCGCGAAAAACTGTTTTTT.